These T cell receptor beta chains were read from a single sample in a study of metastatic and nonmetastatic thyroid tumors. MiXCR was used by TCRdb to re-call the PCR reads. Among tens of thousands of clones listed, just under 30% were seen once. Sequenced material: blood. These receptors originate from a female donor with papillary thyroid cancer or a benign thyroid nodule (not recorded which). Some clones in this sample may be carry-over from other donors' samples. The CDR3 runs from the conserved cysteine through the conserved F or W. A D gene is named only where the DNA matches it firmly. Not all rows give a size; the values are once, few, many and, for expanded clones, a class.

DNA: TGTGCCAGCAGTTTACTTCTAGCGGGACTAGCGGGGGGCCAATCCTACGAGCAGTACTTC
CDR3: CASSLLLAGLAGGQSYEQYF
size: few
D: TRBD2
V: TRBV28
J: TRBJ2-7
length: 20

DNA: TGTGCCAGCAGTGAAGCCCCAGGGGAAAACTATGGCTACACCTTC
CDR3: CASSEAPGENYGYTF
size: few
D: NA
V: TRBV6-1
J: TRBJ1-2
length: 15

DNA: TGCGCCAGCAGCCTGGGGGACCGAGACACCGGGGAGCTGTTTTTT
CDR3: CASSLGDRDTGELFF
size: NA
D: NA
V: TRBV5-1
J: TRBJ2-2
length: 15

DNA: TGTGCCAGCAGTACCAACGGGGCCTTGGGGGTTCAATATGGCTACACCTTC
CDR3: CASSTNGALGVQYGYTF
size: NA
D: NA
V: TRBV28
J: TRBJ1-2
length: 17

DNA: TGCAGTGCTAGAGCGCTACAGGGGACGATTATAAATCAGCCCCAGCATTTT
CDR3: CSARALQGTIINQPQHF
size: once
D: TRBD1
V: TRBV20-1
J: TRBJ1-5
length: 17

DNA: TGCAGTGCCGTCGTACCGGGACTAGCGGGAGAGCAGTACTTC
CDR3: CSAVVPGLAGEQYF
size: NA
D: TRBD2
V: TRBV20-1
J: TRBJ2-7
length: 14

DNA: TGTGCCAGCAGCTTAGCTTTGGACCGCTATGGCTACACCTTC
CDR3: CASSLALDRYGYTF
size: NA
D: NA
V: TRBV11-2
J: TRBJ1-2
length: 14

DNA: TGTGCCACCAGTGATCCGGCCCGGGAGACCCAGTACTTC
CDR3: CATSDPARETQYF
size: medium-sized
D: NA
V: TRBV24-1
J: TRBJ2-5
length: 13

DNA: TGCAGTGCTAGAGATGTGAGGCAGGGGCTTACCTACGAGCAGTACTTC
CDR3: CSARDVRQGLTYEQYF
size: NA
D: NA
V: TRBV20-1
J: TRBJ2-7
length: 16

DNA: TGTGCCAGCAGTGAAAAAAGTCAGACCATTAGGCAGTACTTC
CDR3: CASSEKSQTIRQYF
size: few
D: NA
V: TRBV6-1
J: TRBJ2-7
length: 14

DNA: TGTGCCGGTAGTCTCCGGGACCTCGTCTCACCCCTCCACTTT
CDR3: CAGSLRDLVSPLHF
size: few
D: NA
V: TRBV19
J: TRBJ1-6
length: 14

DNA: TGTGCCAGCAGTACCCCTCAGGGAAACACCGGGGAGCTGTTTTTT
CDR3: CASSTPQGNTGELFF
size: few
D: NA
V: TRBV7-3
J: TRBJ2-2
length: 15

DNA: TGTGCCAGCAGTTTGACAGGGTTGGGAAGTTACGAGCAGTACTTC
CDR3: CASSLTGLGSYEQYF
size: NA
D: TRBD1
V: TRBV7-3
J: TRBJ2-7
length: 15

DNA: TGCGCCAGCAGTGAGTCGATAACAGGGTCCACTGAAGCTTTCTTT
CDR3: CASSESITGSTEAFF
size: NA
D: NA
V: TRBV10-2
J: TRBJ1-1
length: 15

DNA: TGCTGCCTCTCCCTAACGGGCCTCGCGAACGAGCAGTACTTC
CDR3: CCLSLTGLANEQYF
size: NA
D: NA
V: TRBV29-1
J: TRBJ2-7
length: 14

DNA: TGCAGTGCTCAAATGACAGGGCGGTCACCCCTCCACTTT
CDR3: CSAQMTGRSPLHF
size: NA
D: TRBD1
V: TRBV20-1
J: TRBJ1-6
length: 13

DNA: TGTGCCAGCAGTTACTCCTCGGAAGGGGGCAATGAGCAGTTCTTC
CDR3: CASSYSSEGGNEQFF
size: few
D: NA
V: TRBV6-5
J: TRBJ2-1
length: 15

DNA: TGTGCCAGCAGGCGGGGTTTTAACACCGGGGAGCTGTTTTTT
CDR3: CASRRGFNTGELFF
size: few
D: NA
V: TRBV28
J: TRBJ2-2
length: 14

DNA: TGTGCCAGCAGAACCAGGCGCGGCTACGAGCAGTACTTC
CDR3: CASRTRRGYEQYF
size: NA
D: NA
V: TRBV2
J: TRBJ2-7
length: 13

DNA: TGTGCCAGCAGTGATATGAATGTTTATGGCTACACCTTC
CDR3: CASSDMNVYGYTF
size: NA
D: NA
V: TRBV6-1
J: TRBJ1-2
length: 13

DNA: TGTGCCAGCAGCTCGACCAGTTTTAGCGGGGATGATTACAATGAGCAGTTCTTC
CDR3: CASSSTSFSGDDYNEQFF
size: many
D: TRBD2
V: TRBV13
J: TRBJ2-1
length: 18

DNA: TGTGCCACCAGTGAACCACGTGGTGAGCAGTTCTTC
CDR3: CATSEPRGEQFF
size: many
D: NA
V: TRBV24-1
J: TRBJ2-1
length: 12

DNA: TGTGCCAGCAGTTACTTGGCAGGGCTTGACTACGAGCAGTACTTC
CDR3: CASSYLAGLDYEQYF
size: NA
D: NA
V: TRBV6-5
J: TRBJ2-7
length: 15

DNA: TGTGCCAGTAAATGGGGGGCGCTCACTGAAGCTTTCTTT
CDR3: CASKWGALTEAFF
size: few
D: NA
V: TRBV19
J: TRBJ1-1
length: 13

DNA: TGTGCCAGCAGTTATTATGTGGGAGAGACCCAGTACTTC
CDR3: CASSYYVGETQYF
size: NA
D: NA
V: TRBV6-2/TRBV6-3
J: TRBJ2-5
length: 13

DNA: TGTGCCAGTAGTTTGGGCCAAAGCACAGATACGCAGTATTTT
CDR3: CASSLGQSTDTQYF
size: NA
D: NA
V: TRBV19
J: TRBJ2-3
length: 14